In this sample, the clone carrying this T cell receptor (beta chain) turned up a few times. Its target is not known. The record originates from a study of cytomegalovirus exposure and HLA in healthy donors. About the study: An early release of data contained about 85 million unique TCRs, which came from HLA-typed donors.

It was with 60 Vbeta and 13 Jbeta primers that the PCR ran. Original processing notes: Unique TCR beta chains numbered approximately 76 million in a later analysis, with roughly 11 million shared. Generated by immunoSEQ multiplex PCR, the TCRdb table keeps only in-frame clones and is missing some. V, J and clone size reflect that table, while D and trimming were determined from the DNA. The sample carries some 200,000 clones, roughly 80% recorded once. General study points: On later analysis, the bulk of CMV-associated TCR beta chains appeared to be HLA-restricted. It was likely that a cluster of highly shared sequence variants was a sequencing artifact.

The specimen was PBMCs. This receptor was obtained from a woman between 45 and 65 years old in good health and CMV-seropositive.

The CDR3 here is CASSRTSTDTQYF. The DNA for the CDR3 is TGCGCCAGCAGCCGTACTAGCACAGATACGCAGTATTTT. This chain connects TRBV5-1 to TRBJ2-3; D gene uncertain. Germline V gives CDR1 SGHRS, CDR2 YFSETQ. The CDR3 totals 13 residues. The ends were cut back, 4 bases at V and 0 bases at J, with 6 bases in the middle.